This T cell receptor (beta chain) came from a study of blood T cell repertoires in COVID-19. This clone appeared a single time. The repertoire was sequenced with immunoSEQ multiplex PCR; TCRdb's copy has only in-frame clones and lacks some. The sample has some 340,000 clones, approximately 89% seen once. The CDR3 runs to 16 residues. Deletions cut 4 bases from V and 5 bases from J, with 20 bases between. Germline CDR1 is SGHTA and CDR2 is FQGNSA. Sequencing was performed on PBMCs or T cells enriched from blood (not recorded which). The sequence was obtained from a woman in her thirties who had recovered from COVID-19. The chain joins TRBV7-2 to TRBJ2-5; perhaps TRBD2 as D (7 bases). This CDR3 is CASSSSGTGGRETQYF. In nucleotides, the CDR3 is TGTGCCAGCAGCTCCAGCGGGACTGGGGGCCGCGAGACCCAGTACTTC.